This T cell receptor beta chain was identified during a study of regulatory T cells in long-lasting Graves disease. In the study overall: Persistent Graves' disease required over 5 years of antithyroid drugs and positive TSH receptor antibodies. Whole-study findings and limits: Persistent disease favored TRBV28, TRBJ1-2 and TRBJ2-5.

This clonotype was counted at least ten times. Its antigen is undetermined. Time point in this sample: persistent/refractory GD, antithyroid drugs over 5 years with positive TRAb. Isolated PBMC RNA provided the starting material for the TCR library. The authors drew 7 to 10 milliliters of peripheral blood into EDTA tubes. CDR3 length: 15 residues. Germline V lookup: CDR1 MNHNS, CDR2 SASEGT. V lost 6 bases to trimming and J lost 1 base, with 13 bases between them. Investigators prepared the TCR beta libraries by applying iRepertoire HTBI primers and Arm-PCR of CDR3 regions. TCRdb recomputed calls from the multiplex PCR reads with MiXCR, one row per CDR3 protein. Among a few hundred thousand distinct CDR3 sequences, around 20% were seen once, and the ten largest hold 14%.

Here the sequenced sample was peripheral blood mononuclear cells (PBMCs), taken when the disease was refractory, from a patient treated with antithyroid drugs. The TCR sequence derives from a female donor with Graves disease. The rearrangement joins TRBV6-1 to TRBJ2-4; tentatively, D is TRBD2 (6 bases). CDR3 nucleotide sequence: TGTGCCAGCAGCCCGGTCCGGGGGGCCAAAAACATTCAGTACTTC. Its translation is CASSPVRGAKNIQYF.